Shown below are 8 T cell receptor beta chains from a single sample sequenced in a study of blood T cells in healthy people across ages. For the second PCR, which ran for 7 to 11 cycles, a sample-barcoded 5' primer and a J-beta primer mix were used. TCRdb processed the 5' RACE reads anew with MiXCR; each CDR3 protein has one entry. The sample lists 700,000 to 950,000 distinct CDR3 sequences, roughly 43% occurring once. Input material: blood. All receptors derive from a woman aged 60-75 years in good health.

This chain connects TRBV6-1 to TRBJ1-1; weak D call: TRBD1 (6 bases). The CDR3 covers 14 residues. V lost 6 bases, J lost 8 bases, and 19 bases lay in between. The germline V gene has CDR1 MNHNS and CDR2 SASEGT. The CDR3 sequence is CASRVLRGELEAFF. CDR3 bases: TGTGCCAGCAGGGTTCTGAGGGGGGAACTGGAAGCTTTCTTT.

This clonotype showed up many times. J is TRBJ2-4 and V is TRBV12-3 or TRBV12-4; D not resolved. This CDR3 is built from 14 residues. Trimming removed 6 bases at V and 1 base at J, with 10 bases between. The CDR3 reads CASRLNTAKNIQYF. In DNA form, the CDR3 reads TGTGCCAGCAGGTTAAATACGGCCAAAAACATTCAGTACTTC.

The chain employs TRBV25-1 and TRBJ1-4, with 7 bases lining up with TRBD1. The germline V gene has CDR1 MGHDK and CDR2 SYGVNS. This CDR3 spans 14 amino acids. Trimming took 5 bases from V and 6 from J; bases not matched to a gene: 6. In DNA, the CDR3 is TGTGCCAGCAGTAAAGGGACAGACGATGAAAAACTGTTTTTT. Translated: CASSKGTDDEKLFF. Complete variable domain (other parts from reference TRBV25-1 and TRBJ1-4): EADIYQTPRYLVIGTGKKITLECSQTMGHDKMYWYQQDPGMELHLIHYSYGVNSTEKGDLSSESTVSRIRTEHFPLTLESARPSHTSQYLCASSKGTDDEKLFFGSGTQLSVL.

The table lists this clonotype with a count of one. The CDR3 DNA reads TGTGCCAGCAGTTGGAGGGGAGATGACTATGGCTACACCTTC. Protein product: CASSWRGDDYGYTF. This sequence joins TRBV12-3 or TRBV12-4 and TRBJ1-2; maybe TRBD1 (5 bases). V shed 4 bases and J shed 3 bases, with 12 bases lying between them. CDR3 length: 14 residues.

This clonotype was counted a few times. The chain couples TRBV20-1 to TRBJ2-2; D perhaps matches TRBD2 (6 bases). This CDR3 is 15 amino acids long. Germline V gene sequence: CDR1 DFQATT, CDR2 SNEGSKA (reference sequence). V lost 1 base, J lost 1 base, and 10 bases lay in between. CDR3 in amino acids: CSARVPGVNTGELFF. The CDR3 nucleotides are TGCAGTGCTAGAGTCCCGGGAGTGAACACCGGGGAGCTGTTTTTT.

The V call is TRBV12-3 or TRBV12-4, the J call TRBJ2-1, with no clear D. This CDR3 region has 13 residues. Trimming took 3 bases from V and 9 from J, leaving 12 bases between them. DNA for the CDR3: TGTGCCAGCAGTTTCTCCCTTTCCGGTGAGCAGTTCTTC. It encodes CASSFSLSGEQFF.

This chain uses TRBV2 with TRBJ1-4; no reliable D call. Trimming removed 7 bases from V and 12 bases from J, with 15 bases in between. The CDR3 is 12 amino acids. Germline V lookup: CDR1 SNHLY, CDR2 FYNNEI. The CDR3 DNA is TGTGCCAGCACCAGCGCCCTCGGGGAACTGTTTTTT. Translated: CASTSALGELFF.

The chain recombines TRBV4-2 with TRBJ2-1, with D unresolved. The CDR3 is 15 residues long. V gave up 1 base and J gave up 0 bases, with 7 bases separating them. The germline CDR1 and CDR2 sequences are LGHNA and YNFKEQ. The DNA of the CDR3 is TGTGCCAGCAGCCAAGCGGAGATCTCCTACAATGAGCAGTTCTTC. Protein: CASSQAEISYNEQFF.